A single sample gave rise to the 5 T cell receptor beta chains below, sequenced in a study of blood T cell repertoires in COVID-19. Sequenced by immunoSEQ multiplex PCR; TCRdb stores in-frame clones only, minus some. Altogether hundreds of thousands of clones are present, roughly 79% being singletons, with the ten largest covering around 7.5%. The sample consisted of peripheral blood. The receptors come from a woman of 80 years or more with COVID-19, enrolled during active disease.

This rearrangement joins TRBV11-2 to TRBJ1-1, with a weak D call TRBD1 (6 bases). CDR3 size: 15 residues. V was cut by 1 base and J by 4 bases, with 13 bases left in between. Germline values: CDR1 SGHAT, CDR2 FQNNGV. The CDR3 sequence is CASSLGHRVGTEAFF. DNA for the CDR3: TGTGCCAGCAGCTTAGGCCACAGGGTCGGCACTGAAGCTTTCTTT.

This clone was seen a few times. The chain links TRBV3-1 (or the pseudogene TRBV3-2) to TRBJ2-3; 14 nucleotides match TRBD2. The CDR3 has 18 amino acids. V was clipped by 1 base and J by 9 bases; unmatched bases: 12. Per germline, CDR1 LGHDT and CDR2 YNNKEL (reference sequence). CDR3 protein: CASSQGGTSGSIVHTQYF. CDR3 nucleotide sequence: TGTGCCAGCAGCCAAGGGGGGACTAGCGGGAGCATAGTACACACGCAGTATTTT.

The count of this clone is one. For the CDR3, the DNA is TGCAGTGCTAGTATCGGTAACACTGAAGCTTTCTTT. Its protein product is CSASIGNTEAFF. The chain employs TRBV20-1 and TRBJ1-1; D not resolved. Trimming took off 3 bases at V and 2 bases at J, with 7 bases between the two ends. Germline V gene lookup returns CDR1 DFQATT and CDR2 SNEGSKA (reference sequence). The CDR3 runs to 12 residues.

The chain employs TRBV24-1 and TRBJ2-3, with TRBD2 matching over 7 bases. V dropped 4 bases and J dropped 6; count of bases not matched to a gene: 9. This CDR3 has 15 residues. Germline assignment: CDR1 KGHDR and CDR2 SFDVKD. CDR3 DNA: TGTGCCACCAGTGACTCGGGACGGCGGGAGGATACGCAGTATTTT. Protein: CATSDSGRREDTQYF.

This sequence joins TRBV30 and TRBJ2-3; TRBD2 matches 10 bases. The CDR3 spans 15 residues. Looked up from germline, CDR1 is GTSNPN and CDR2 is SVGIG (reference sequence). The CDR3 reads CGSSGGDTSTDTQYF. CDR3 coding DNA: TGTGGTTCTAGCGGGGGAGACACTAGCACAGATACGCAGTATTTT.